The 25 T cell receptor beta chains listed next were all sequenced from one sample in a study of human T cells and chemical hapten exposure. The time point denotes: patch test 3, about 24 weeks after DPC sensitization. Treatment here: therapeutic diphenylcyclopropenone sensitization with weekly scalp DPC. Each CDR3 protein gets one entry after TCRdb re-called the RACE reads with MiXCR. The table records under 200,000 distinct CDR3 sequences, around 30% of them present only once. The sequenced sample was whole blood, obtained in connection with sensitization to the hapten diphenylcyclopropenone (DPC). Receptors originate from a woman in her late teens or twenties with alopecia areata. Some clones in this sample may be carry-over from other donors' samples.

The J gene is TRBJ1-1, the V gene TRBV12-3 or TRBV12-4; D unresolved. V lost 5 bases, J lost 5 bases, and 12 bases lay in between. The CDR3 sequence is 13 residues long. CDR3 coding DNA: TGTGCCAGCAGTACAGCGCGACGGACTGAAGCTTTCTTT. As protein: CASSTARRTEAFF.

CDR3 loop: CASSQERIQPQHF. The CDR3 DNA is TGCGCCAGCAGCCAAGAGCGCATCCAGCCCCAGCATTTT. This sequence joins TRBV4-3 and TRBJ1-5; D is uncertain. This CDR3 comprises 13 residues. Trimming took off 0 bases at V and 7 bases at J, with 7 bases between the two ends. From germline, CDR1 is LGHNA and CDR2 YSLEER.

The genes are TRBV29-1 and TRBJ1-1; no clear D. Per germline, CDR1 SQVTM and CDR2 ANQGSEA. CDR3 size: 10 residues. The V and J ends lost 5 bases and 6 bases respectively, with 7 bases between them. DNA of the CDR3: TGCAGCGTTCTATTTGCTGAAGCTTTCTTT. As protein: CSVLFAEAFF.

The CDR3 region is CASSLGLAVTGELFF. In DNA, the CDR3 is TGTGCCAGCAGCCTGGGACTAGCGGTCACCGGGGAGCTGTTTTTT. The gene calls are TRBV6-6 and TRBJ2-2, with 11 nucleotides matching TRBD2. Germline V gene lookup returns CDR1 MNHNY and CDR2 SVGAGI (reference sequence). The CDR3 contains 15 residues. The trim removed 6 bases at V and 4 bases at J, leaving 4 bases unmatched.

This clonotype was counted a few times. V is TRBV4-2 and J is TRBJ1-6; TRBD1 is a possible D gene (5 bases). The V end lost 2 bases, the J end lost 9 bases, and 17 bases lay between the germline ends. Germline lookup yields CDR1 LGHNA and CDR2 YNFKEQ. The CDR3 contains 16 residues. The CDR3 loop reads CASSQHPGTRGSPLHF. The CDR3 nucleotides read TGTGCCAGCAGCCAACACCCCGGGACCCGGGGTTCACCCCTCCACTTT.

This clonotype occurred many times. The chain has TRBV10-3 and TRBJ1-1; tentatively, D is TRBD1 (5 bases). V lost 6 bases, J lost 7 bases, and 12 bases lay in between. The CDR3 contains 12 residues. From germline, CDR1 is ENHRY and CDR2 SYGVKD. The CDR3 bases are TGTGCCATCAGCGCCGGGGGGTTTGAAGCTTTCTTT. It codes for CAISAGGFEAFF.

V and J are TRBV20-1 and TRBJ1-6; a possible D gene is TRBD1 (5 bases). The V gene's germline CDR1 is DFQATT and CDR2 SNEGSKA (reference sequence). V lost 0 bases to trimming and J lost 7 bases, with 7 bases between them. The CDR3 contains 13 residues. The CDR3 loop reads CSARDRGNSPLHF. The CDR3 DNA is TGCAGTGCTAGAGATCGGGGGAATTCACCCCTCCACTTT.

The chain joins TRBV20-1 to TRBJ1-1, with unresolved D. The CDR3 consists of 12 residues. Germline V CDR1 and CDR2: DFQATT, SNEGSKA (reference sequence). Trimming cost V 1 base and J 6 bases, with 9 bases left between them. CDR3 protein: CSARAGISEAFF. The CDR3 DNA sequence: TGCAGTGCTAGAGCCGGTATCTCTGAAGCTTTCTTT.

This chain links TRBV4-3 with TRBJ1-4, with TRBD1 as a possible D gene (5 bases). Germline V gene sequence: CDR1 LGHNA, CDR2 YSLEER. The V gene lost 4 bases and the J gene lost 10 bases, with 28 bases spanning the gap. This CDR3 contains 18 residues. CDR3 residues: CASSLSPRQTRGGGKLFF. CDR3 DNA: TGCGCCAGCAGCCTAAGTCCCCGACAGACCCGGGGCGGTGGAAAACTGTTTTTT.

The CDR3 is CSVDEASRGETQYF. DNA of the CDR3: TGCAGCGTTGACGAGGCTAGCAGGGGGGAGACCCAGTACTTC. The V call is TRBV29-1, the J call TRBJ2-5, with 7 positions matching TRBD1. The V segment lost 3 bases and the J segment 5 bases; nucleotides outside the gene matches: 9. CDR1 and CDR2 (germline): SQVTM, ANQGSEA. The CDR3 consists of 14 residues.

The rearrangement links TRBV25-1 to TRBJ2-1; a weak D match, TRBD2 (5 bases). With 5 bases removed from V and 1 base from J, the gap between germline ends came to 18 bases. The CDR3 loop spans 17 amino acids. In germline, CDR1 is MGHDK, CDR2 SYGVNS. CDR3 loop: CASSKSGMARSYNEQFF. The CDR3 DNA follows: TGTGCCAGCAGTAAATCGGGGATGGCGAGGTCCTACAATGAGCAGTTCTTC.

This chain joins TRBV15 and TRBJ1-1, with 9 bases matching TRBD1. This CDR3 has 17 amino acids. Per germline, CDR1 LNHNV and CDR2 YYDKDF (reference sequence). The ends lost 0 bases at V and 4 bases at J; junction bases unmatched: 9. For the CDR3, the DNA is TGTGCCACCAGCAGAGAACAACCCGGGACAGGGAGCACTGAAGCTTTCTTT. Translation gives CATSREQPGTGSTEAFF.

The gene calls are TRBV18 and TRBJ1-2; D remains unclear. V lost 2 bases and J lost 8, with 15 bases in between. This CDR3 region has 14 residues. Germline V lookup: CDR1 KGHSH, CDR2 LQKENI. This CDR3 is CASSPGKSRGGYTF. CDR3 coding DNA: TGTGCCAGCTCACCAGGGAAAAGCCGTGGGGGCTACACCTTC.

The chain joins TRBV2 to TRBJ1-5; D unclear. The CDR3 consists of 14 residues. The germline V and J ends were trimmed by 5 bases and 0 bases, with 8 bases remaining between them. The germline V gene has CDR1 SNHLY and CDR2 FYNNEI. Here the CDR3 DNA reads TGTGCCAGCAGTACACTTAGTAGCAATCAGCCCCAGCATTTT. This encodes CASSTLSSNQPQHF.

The chain recombines TRBV10-2 with TRBJ1-1, with D tentatively TRBD1 (5 bases). The CDR3 loop spans 13 amino acids. V dropped 7 bases and J dropped 1 base, with 10 bases sitting between them. Looked up from germline, CDR1 is WSHSY and CDR2 is SAAADI. The CDR3 spells CASNRQRNTEAFF. CDR3 DNA sequence: TGCGCCAGCAACAGACAGCGGAACACTGAAGCTTTCTTT.

This clonotype was seen at least ten times. The chain couples TRBV12-3 or TRBV12-4 to TRBJ2-1; D unresolved. V lost 6 bases and J 0 bases, leaving 3 bases between the germline ends. This CDR3 has 12 residues. The CDR3 nucleotides are TGTGCCAGCAGCTTCTCCTACAATGAGCAGTTCTTC. Translated: CASSFSYNEQFF.

This chain connects TRBV19 to TRBJ2-7; D is uncertain. The V gene's germline CDR1 is LNHDA and CDR2 SQIVND (reference sequence). The germline V and J ends were trimmed by 5 bases and 3 bases, with 5 bases remaining between them. The CDR3 totals 11 residues. The CDR3 DNA sequence: TGTGCCAGTAGTGACCACTACGAGCAGTACTTC. The encoded protein is CASSDHYEQYF.

This clonotype has only a few counts. The rearrangement uses TRBV29-1 and TRBJ1-1; D unresolved. The CDR3 is 11 amino acids. Trimming took off 7 bases at V and 3 bases at J, with 9 bases between the two ends. In germline, CDR1 is SQVTM, CDR2 ANQGSEA. CDR3 in DNA: TGCAGCGCGCCCGTGGACACTGAAGCTTTCTTT. Translated, it gives CSAPVDTEAFF.

There are a few counts of this clonotype. This chain links TRBV20-1 with TRBJ1-2; 9 bases fit TRBD1. The germline CDR1 and CDR2 sequences are DFQATT and SNEGSKA (reference sequence). After removal of 5 bases from V and 8 bases from J, the junction contained 9 bases not matched to a gene. The CDR3 extends over 13 amino acids. The CDR3 region has the DNA TGCAGTGCTCCCGGGACAGGGCCACAAGGCTACACCTTC. Translation: CSAPGTGPQGYTF.

This clonotype has more than one count but fewer than ten. The V and J genes are TRBV4-3 and TRBJ1-5, with 7 nucleotides matching TRBD1. V was clipped by 2 bases and J by 7 bases; unmatched bases: 8. This CDR3 spans 15 amino acids. Germline lookup yields CDR1 LGHNA and CDR2 YSLEER. The CDR3 region is CASSQIQGPAQPQHF. CDR3 nucleotide sequence: TGCGCCAGCAGCCAAATACAGGGGCCCGCGCAGCCCCAGCATTTT.

This clonotype was observed at least ten times. The V and J genes are TRBV10-3 and TRBJ2-3; 7 bases agree with TRBD1. Trimming cost V 5 bases and J 7 bases; bases outside gene matches: 9. Germline V gives CDR1 ENHRY, CDR2 SYGVKD. The CDR3 contains 14 residues. DNA of the CDR3: TGTGCCATCAGTAACCGGGACAGCTCCTATACGCAGTATTTT. Its translation: CAISNRDSSYTQYF.

This rearrangement joins TRBV10-3 to TRBJ1-1; TRBD1 aligns across 7 bases. CDR1 and CDR2 (germline): ENHRY, SYGVKD. J lost 3 bases, V lost 2 bases, and 6 bases had no gene match. The CDR3 spans 15 residues. CDR3 sequence reads: CAISELQGGYTEAFF. The CDR3 coding sequence is TGTGCCATCAGTGAGCTCCAGGGGGGCTACACTGAAGCTTTCTTT.

The rearrangement links TRBV29-1 to TRBJ1-2, with D unclear. This CDR3 comprises 9 residues. The V end lost 7 bases, the J end lost 6 bases, and 6 bases lay between the germline ends. Germline-derived CDR1 and CDR2 are SQVTM and ANQGSEA. The CDR3 DNA reads as TGCAGCGCCCACGATGGCTACACCTTC. As protein: CSAHDGYTF.

The rearrangement joins TRBV7-2 to TRBJ2-1; possibly TRBD2 for D (5 bases). CDR1 SGHTA and CDR2 FQGNSA come from the germline V gene. CDR3 length: 13 residues. V lost 5 bases and J lost 5, with 10 bases in between. The CDR3 region is CASSPRTDNEQFF. In nucleotides, the CDR3 is TGTGCCAGCAGCCCAAGGACTGACAATGAGCAGTTCTTC.

This chain connects TRBV6-2 or TRBV6-3 to TRBJ2-7; 7 nucleotides line up with TRBD2. Germline V gene lookup returns CDR1 MNHEY and CDR2 SVGEGT. The CDR3 runs to 14 residues. After removal of 7 bases from V and 0 bases from J, the junction contained 6 bases not matched to a gene. CDR3 residues: CASKPGGSSYEQYF. The CDR3 DNA follows: TGTGCCAGCAAGCCGGGGGGAAGCTCCTACGAGCAGTACTTC.